The rows below give T cell receptor beta chains drawn from one sample of a study of response to subunit inactivated influenza vaccine. TCRdb processed the RT-PCR reads anew with MiXCR; each CDR3 protein has one entry. This sample has 490,000 or so distinct CDR3 sequences, with around 8% found just once. Sequencing used PBMCs from blood, obtained around 25 months after vaccination. The receptor source for this set is a man between 45 and 75 years old who received an inactivated influenza vaccine. The CDR3 runs from the conserved cysteine through the conserved F or W. The D gene is left open where the match is weak. Clone size is given for some rows only: seen once, a few or many times, or a class if the clone is expanded.

cdr3_aa cdr3_nt d_call clone_size j_call v_call
CASSLNYGPYNEQFF TGTGCCAGCAGCTTGAACTATGGACCCTACAATGAGCAGTTCTTC . . TRBJ2-1 TRBV5-5
CASSFYGRGDTEAFF TGTGCCAGCAGCTTCTATGGCCGAGGGGACACTGAAGCTTTCTTT . many TRBJ1-1 TRBV7-9
CATWLGQGGSMGQFF TGTGCCACCTGGCTGGGACAGGGGGGATCGATGGGGCAGTTCTTC TRBD1 few TRBJ2-1 TRBV10-3
CASSYSRGRRGNQPQHF TGTGCCAGCAGTTACTCGAGGGGGAGGAGAGGCAATCAGCCCCAGCATTTT . . TRBJ1-5 TRBV6-5
CSARVPLGSGWTDTQYF TGCAGTGCTAGAGTGCCCCTTGGTAGCGGGTGGACAGATACGCAGTATTTT TRBD2 few TRBJ2-3 TRBV20-1
CSAGTSLGEQYF TGCAGTGCCGGGACTAGTTTGGGCGAGCAGTACTTC TRBD2 . TRBJ2-7 TRBV20-1
CASSWGQSNTEAFF TGTGCCAGCAGCTGGGGACAGTCGAACACTGAAGCTTTCTTT TRBD1 many TRBJ1-1 TRBV7-9
CASSQGGQGGIYGYTF TGTGCCAGCAGCCAAGGGGGACAGGGTGGAATCTATGGCTACACCTTC TRBD1 few TRBJ1-2 TRBV4-2
CASSLGGSMNTEAFF TGCGCCAGCAGCTTGGGTGGGTCTATGAACACTGAAGCTTTCTTT . many TRBJ1-1 TRBV5-1
CAIRDDGSSGNTIYF TGTGCCATCAGAGACGACGGATCCTCTGGAAACACCATATATTTT . few TRBJ1-3 TRBV10-3
CASSLGTVNEKLFF TGCGCCAGCAGCTTGGGGACGGTTAATGAAAAACTGTTTTTT . many TRBJ1-4 TRBV5-1
CSAARGTEITDTQYF TGCAGCGCTGCCCGGGGCACGGAGATCACAGATACGCAGTATTTT . few TRBJ2-3 TRBV29-1
CASSIGTELEAFF TGCGCCAGCAGCATAGGGACAGAACTTGAAGCTTTCTTT TRBD1 . TRBJ1-1 TRBV5-1
CASSLSTGTGSYEQYF TGTGCCAGCAGTTTATCCACCGGGACAGGGTCCTACGAGCAGTACTTC TRBD1 few TRBJ2-7 TRBV27
CSVVEGQYSNQPQHF TGCAGCGTTGTGGAGGGGCAGTATAGCAATCAGCCCCAGCATTTT . few TRBJ1-5 TRBV29-1
CASSKAGKRQNTGELFF TGTGCCAGCAGTAAAGCGGGAAAGCGGCAGAACACCGGGGAGCTGTTTTTT TRBD2 many TRBJ2-2 TRBV7-9
CASSLYTGPLNTGELFF TGTGCCAGCAGCTTATATACGGGACCCCTGAACACCGGGGAGCTGTTTTTT . . TRBJ2-2 TRBV7-2
CASSPGPRRSYEQYF TGCGCCAGCAGTCCGGGACCAAGGAGGTCCTACGAGCAGTACTTC . many TRBJ2-7 TRBV10-2
CVRAKNIQYF TGTGTCAGGGCCAAAAACATTCAGTACTTC . many TRBJ2-4 TRBV14
CASSPPRGSVGSYNEQFF TGTGCCAGCTCACCACCTAGGGGGAGCGTAGGCTCCTACAATGAGCAGTTCTTC . few TRBJ2-1 TRBV18
CASSLAGIYGYTF TGTGCCAGCAGCTTAGCCGGAATCTATGGCTACACCTTC . . TRBJ1-2 TRBV7-2
CASSLVGGMEAFF TGTGCCAGCAGCTTAGTAGGCGGTATGGAAGCTTTCTTT . many TRBJ1-1 TRBV7-9
CASYPASGSYEQYF TGTGCCAGTTACCCGGCTAGCGGCTCCTACGAGCAGTACTTC TRBD2 many TRBJ2-7 TRBV28
CASSLGRSSTDTQYF TGTGCCAGCAGCTTAGGGAGATCTAGCACAGATACGCAGTATTTT . few TRBJ2-3 TRBV7-9
CASSSPSGGKAEAFF TGTGCCAGCAGCTCCCCCTCAGGGGGCAAGGCTGAAGCTTTCTTT TRBD1 few TRBJ1-1 TRBV11-1
CATRTSGSYEQYF TGTGCCACCCGGACTAGCGGGAGCTACGAGCAGTACTTC TRBD2 . TRBJ2-7 TRBV10-3
CASSPGGQGRDTQYF TGTGCCAGCAGTCCTGGGGGACAGGGGCGAGATACGCAGTATTTT TRBD1 many TRBJ2-3 TRBV12-3/TRBV12-4
CASSPRGSNSPLHF TGTGCCAGCAGTCCCAGGGGTTCAAATTCACCCCTCCACTTT . . TRBJ1-6 TRBV12-3/TRBV12-4
CASSLSRLNYGYTF TGTGCCAGCAGCTTATCTCGTTTGAACTATGGCTACACCTTC . many TRBJ1-2 TRBV7-2
CASSPRDQGETQYF TGCGCCAGCAGCCCCCGGGACCAGGGGGAGACCCAGTACTTC . . TRBJ2-5 TRBV5-1
CASRGTSGETQYF TGTGCCAGCAGGGGGACTAGTGGAGAGACCCAGTACTTC TRBD2 . TRBJ2-5 TRBV6-2/TRBV6-3
CASSYSRLAEKLFF TGTGCCAGCAGTTACTCGAGACTGGCTGAAAAACTGTTTTTT . many TRBJ1-4 TRBV6-5
CASSASTGEDYEQYF TGTGCCAGCAGCGCCTCGACAGGGGAGGACTACGAGCAGTACTTC TRBD1 . TRBJ2-7 TRBV7-2
CASSLVGWQEETQYF TGTGCCAGCAGCTTAGTAGGTTGGCAGGAAGAGACCCAGTACTTC . few TRBJ2-5 TRBV11-2
CASSRPQSDTQYF TGTGCCAGCTCACGACCCCAGTCAGATACGCAGTATTTT . few TRBJ2-3 TRBV18